These 27 T cell receptor beta chains originate from one sample sequenced in a study of shared clonotypes between healthy human individuals. TCRdb's table, derived via immunoSEQ multiplex PCR, lists solely in-frame clones and lacks some. Among around 1.1 million clones listed, 77% were seen once. The specimen sequenced was memory CD4+ T cells from PBMCs. The subset was: CD45RA-negative fraction. Every receptor here comes from a man aged 18 to 29 in good health. Some clones in this sample may be carry-over from other donors' samples.

The gene calls are TRBV6-1 and TRBJ1-5; D possibly corresponds to TRBD1 (5 bases). The CDR3 covers 14 residues. The V end was cut by 5 bases, the J end by 1 base, with 9 bases between. Germline V gene lookup returns CDR1 MNHNS and CDR2 SASEGT. In nucleotides, the CDR3 is TGTGCCAGCAGTTCCCGGGACAGCAATCAGCCCCAGCATTTT. Its translation: CASSSRDSNQPQHF.

V usage is TRBV7-2 and J usage is TRBJ1-5; D not resolved. The CDR3 is 15 amino acids. Trimming took off 3 bases at V and 1 base at J, with 10 bases between the two ends. The germline V gene has CDR1 SGHTA and CDR2 FQGNSA. The CDR3, as DNA: TGTGCCAGCAGCTTCAACGGTGAGAGCAATCAGCCCCAGCATTTT. Residues: CASSFNGESNQPQHF. Using reference TRBV7-2 and TRBJ1-5 for the parts outside the CDR3, the full variable domain is GAGVSQSPSNKVTEKGKDVELRCDPISGHTALYWYRQSLGQGLEFLIYFQGNSAPDKSGLPSDRFSAERTGGSVSTLTIQRTQQEDSAVYLCASSFNGESNQPQHFGDGTRLSIL.

A few counts support this clone. The rearrangement joins TRBV28 to TRBJ1-4; 8 bases agree with TRBD1. The trim removed 4 bases at V and 8 bases at J, leaving 15 bases unmatched. The CDR3 is 17 residues long. Germline-derived CDR1 and CDR2 are MDHEN and SYDVKM. CDR3 region: CASSSTLGTGGGEKLFF. The CDR3 nucleotides read TGTGCCAGCAGTTCTACACTTGGGACAGGAGGTGGAGAAAAACTGTTTTTT.

The V and J genes are TRBV7-2 and TRBJ2-1, with 7 bases identical to TRBD2. The CDR3 spans 15 residues. V gave up 5 bases and J gave up 1 base; unmatched junction bases: 5. Per the germline V gene, CDR1 is SGHTA and CDR2 is FQGNSA. The CDR3 reads CASSQTSRSYNEQFF. In DNA form, the CDR3 reads TGTGCCAGCAGCCAGACTAGCCGGTCCTACAATGAGCAGTTCTTC.

To note about this clone: The same CDR3 is also encoded by other DNA sequences in this sample. The V call is TRBV5-1, the J call TRBJ2-5, with TRBD1 matching over 9 bases. Germline values: CDR1 SGHRS, CDR2 YFSETQ. V lost 3 bases and J lost 4; bases outside the gene matches: 4. The CDR3 is made up of 14 amino acids. DNA for the CDR3: TGCGCCAGCAGCTGGGGGACAGGGAGAGAGACCCAGTACTTC. This sequence encodes CASSWGTGRETQYF.

This clone was observed a few times. This chain joins TRBV5-4 and TRBJ1-2; a possible D gene is TRBD1 (6 bases). Germline assignment: CDR1 SGHNT and CDR2 YYREEE (reference sequence). The CDR3 has 14 residues. V lost 1 base and J lost 7, with 14 bases in between. For the CDR3, the DNA is TGTGCCAGCAGCTTGACCTCAGGGGTCGGTGGCTACACCTTC. Amino acid sequence: CASSLTSGVGGYTF.

This chain uses TRBV10-3 with TRBJ1-1; the D is unclear. Germline loops: CDR1 ENHRY, CDR2 SYGVKD. V was clipped by 0 bases and J by 7 bases, with 6 bases between them. CDR3 length: 12 residues. The CDR3 region is CAISESSIEAFF. The CDR3 coding sequence is TGTGCCATCAGTGAGTCGAGTATTGAAGCTTTCTTT.

The genes are TRBV28 and TRBJ2-3; D remains ambiguous. The CDR3 spans 14 residues. CDR1 MDHEN and CDR2 SYDVKM come from the germline V gene. V was clipped by 7 bases and J by 2 bases, with 13 bases between them. CDR3 DNA sequence: TGTGCCAGCACCCGCTCAGACTTCACAGATACGCAGTATTTT. Its translation: CASTRSDFTDTQYF.

The CDR3: CASSPGGLKSSYEQYF. CDR3 nucleotides: TGTGCCAGCAGCCCCGGGGGACTCAAGAGCTCCTACGAGCAGTACTTC. The chain combines TRBV5-6 with TRBJ2-7; TRBD2 is a possible D gene (6 bases). V lost 4 bases and J 0 bases, leaving 17 bases between the germline ends. The CDR3 spans 16 residues. Germline loops: CDR1 SGHDT, CDR2 YYEEEE.

The V and J genes are TRBV6-5 and TRBJ2-7, with 7 bases that match TRBD1. The CDR3 runs 15 residues. Germline-derived CDR1 and CDR2 are MNHEY and SVGAGI. The ends lost 10 bases at V and 2 bases at J; junction bases unmatched: 14. Here the CDR3 reads CATRGQPNAAYEQYF. The CDR3 DNA reads as TGTGCCACCCGGGGACAGCCGAACGCCGCCTACGAGCAGTACTTC.

V gene TRBV2 combines with J gene TRBJ2-2; maybe TRBD1 (5 bases). Trimming removed 6 bases at V and 5 bases at J, with 16 bases between. CDR3 length: 15 residues. CDR1 is SNHLY and CDR2 is FYNNEI in the germline V gene. CDR3 DNA: TGTGCCAGCAGAAGGACCAAGTCAGGGACCGGGGAGCTGTTTTTT. Its translation: CASRRTKSGTGELFF.

Turning to this clone: Other DNA sequences in the same sample also yield this CDR3. The J gene is TRBJ2-5, the V gene TRBV5-8; 7 bases fit TRBD1. Germline V gene lookup returns CDR1 SGHTS and CDR2 YDEGEE. The CDR3 is made up of 13 amino acids. V was pared by 2 bases and J by 2 bases, with 0 bases of the junction left unmatched. CDR3 loop: CASSLQGQETQYF. As DNA, the CDR3 is TGTGCCAGCAGCTTACAGGGGCAAGAGACCCAGTACTTC.

J is TRBJ2-6 and V is TRBV27; D call uncertain. Per germline, CDR1 MNHEY and CDR2 SMNVEV (reference sequence). V gave up 4 bases and J gave up 2 bases, with 12 bases separating them. This CDR3 has 16 amino acids. The CDR3 DNA is TGTGCCAGCAGTTCCTCAGTCTCCGCTGGGGCCAACGTCCTGACTTTC. Translated: CASSSSVSAGANVLTF. Combining the CDR3 with reference TRBV27 and TRBJ2-6 gives the whole variable domain EAQVTQNPRYLITVTGKKLTVTCSQNMNHEYMSWYRQDPGLGLRQIYYSMNVEVTDKGDVPEGYKVSRKEKRNFPLILESPSPNQTSLYFCASSSSVSAGANVLTFGAGSRLTVL.

The J gene is TRBJ2-1, the V gene TRBV10-1; D is unclear. This CDR3 has 14 amino acids. The germline V and J ends were trimmed by 6 bases and 2 bases, with 11 bases remaining between them. Germline CDR1 reads WNHNN; CDR2 reads SYGVQD (reference sequence). The CDR3 is CASSRRNTYNEQFF. The DNA of the CDR3 is TGCGCCAGCAGCCGACGTAACACCTACAATGAGCAGTTCTTC.

A single count supports this clone. At the DNA level, this CDR3 is encoded by other sequences in the same sample as well. This rearrangement joins TRBV2 to TRBJ2-7; 9 positions match TRBD1. CDR1 and CDR2 (germline): SNHLY, FYNNEI. V shed 8 bases, J shed 3 bases, and the junction held 2 bases outside the gene matches. The CDR3 runs to 12 residues. This chain's CDR3 is CASGGQGYEQYF. CDR3 DNA sequence: TGTGCCAGCGGGGGACAGGGCTACGAGCAGTACTTC.

This clone was observed once. The chain employs TRBV6-1 and TRBJ2-7; D not certain. The germline gives CDR1 MNHNS, CDR2 SASEGT. The CDR3 is made up of 10 amino acids. V was clipped by 1 base and J by 5 bases, with 0 bases between them. The CDR3 sequence is CASSEDEQYF. The CDR3 DNA sequence: TGTGCCAGCAGTGAAGACGAGCAGTACTTC.

The J gene is TRBJ1-1, the V gene TRBV6-5, with 9 positions matching TRBD1. The CDR3 extends over 13 amino acids. The V and J ends lost 6 bases and 6 bases, in that order; junction bases with no gene match: 5. Germline V lookup: CDR1 MNHEY, CDR2 SVGAGI. Here the CDR3 reads CASRKQGAAEAFF. Written as DNA, the CDR3 is TGTGCCAGCAGAAAACAGGGGGCGGCTGAAGCTTTCTTT.

This sequence joins TRBV7-8 and TRBJ1-2, with a tentative D call TRBD1 (6 bases). There are 14 residues in the CDR3. Trimming removed 3 bases at V and 4 bases at J, with 12 bases between. CDR1 and CDR2 from the germline V gene are SGHVS and FQNEAQ. The CDR3 spells CASSLEQGGYGYTF. In DNA, the CDR3 is TGTGCCAGCAGCTTGGAACAGGGAGGCTATGGCTACACCTTC.

J is TRBJ1-6 and V is TRBV30; D ambiguous. V was pared by 0 bases and J by 8 bases, with 8 bases between. This CDR3 spans 13 amino acids. CDR1 and CDR2 from the germline V gene are GTSNPN and SVGIG (reference sequence). The CDR3 reads CAWSVSRDSPLHF. CDR3 nucleotide sequence: TGTGCCTGGAGTGTATCCCGGGATTCACCCCTCCACTTT.

The chain joins TRBV5-1 to TRBJ2-5, with D unresolved. The germline V and J ends were trimmed by 4 bases and 4 bases, with 14 bases remaining between them. From germline, CDR1 is SGHRS and CDR2 YFSETQ. The CDR3 extends over 14 amino acids. The CDR3 protein is CASSPTAFSETQYF. The CDR3 DNA sequence: TGCGCCAGCAGCCCCACCGCGTTTTCAGAGACCCAGTACTTC.

Here the CDR3 reads CASSQLAGAYNEQFF. CDR3 DNA sequence: TGTGCCAGCAGTCAACTAGCGGGAGCCTACAATGAGCAGTTCTTC. The chain links TRBV6-6 to TRBJ2-1, with TRBD2 matching over 11 bases. After removal of 5 bases from V and 2 bases from J, the junction contained 2 bases not matched to a gene. CDR1 is MNHNY and CDR2 is SVGAGI in the germline V gene (reference sequence). This CDR3 is built from 15 residues.

Regarding this clone: A much bigger clone sits one base away, suggesting this may be a read error. The same CDR3 can be traced to other DNA sequences in this sample. This chain joins TRBV4-1 and TRBJ2-1; 8 nucleotides line up with TRBD1. Per the germline V gene, CDR1 is MGHRA and CDR2 is YSYEKL. The CDR3 contains 18 residues. CDR3 loop: CASSQQLLRGPRQNEQFF. In DNA, the CDR3 is TGCGCCAGCAGCCAACAACTTCTCAGGGGGCCCCGCCAGAATGAGCAATTCTTC.

The V gene is TRBV7-6, the J gene TRBJ1-2; maybe TRBD1 (6 bases). The CDR3 sequence is 13 residues long. Germline V gene lookup returns CDR1 SGHVS and CDR2 FNYEAQ. The V and J ends lost 5 bases and 6 bases respectively, with 13 bases between them. The DNA of the CDR3 is TGTGCCAGCAGCGAACAGGGATCCCATGGCTACACCTTC. Its protein product is CASSEQGSHGYTF.

The CDR3 reads CASGLDPGVRTQYF. The CDR3 bases are TGTGCTAGTGGTTTGGACCCCGGAGTTCGTACGCAGTATTTT. V and J are TRBV12-5 and TRBJ2-3, with D uncertain. Trimming left V 1 base short and J 8 bases short, with 13 bases between. The CDR3 consists of 14 residues. CDR1 is LGHNT, CDR2 FRNRAP, per germline.

The chain couples TRBV7-8 to TRBJ2-2; D gene ambiguous. Trimming shortened V by 7 bases and J by 3 bases, and 15 bases separated the two germline ends. Germline V gene lookup returns CDR1 SGHVS and CDR2 FQNEAQ. The CDR3 runs 15 residues. CDR3 protein: CASKVGRIDTGELFF. The DNA for the CDR3 is TGTGCCAGCAAAGTCGGAAGAATTGACACCGGGGAGCTGTTTTTT.

The chain links TRBV19 to TRBJ2-3, with 10 bases aligning to TRBD2. V trimming: 6 bases; J trimming: 3 bases; junction bases outside the gene matches: 6. The germline V gene encodes CDR1 LNHDA and CDR2 SQIVND (reference sequence). The length of the CDR3 is 15 residues. As DNA, the CDR3 is TGTGCCAGTAGCCAAACTAGCGGGATAACAGATACGCAGTATTTT. This codes for CASSQTSGITDTQYF.

The chain employs TRBV19 and TRBJ1-2, with D maybe TRBD1 (5 bases). This CDR3 spans 15 amino acids. Trimming removed 3 bases from V and 4 bases from J, with 15 bases in between. Germline V gene data show CDR1 as LNHDA and CDR2 as SQIVND (reference sequence). CDR3 sequence (DNA): TGTGCCAGTAGTATTCTGGGGACGCTTTCCTATGGCTACACCTTC. Encoded protein: CASSILGTLSYGYTF.